Here is one T cell receptor (beta chain) with its context. Its antigen is as yet unknown. This specimen comes from a study of OX40 agonist ivuxolimab in advanced cancers. Study-level background: Those enrolled were roughly 80% male, with a mean age of around 55 years and ages from about 20 to 90. Study-wide findings and caveats: The authors did not determine the antigen specificity of the expanded peripheral T cells.

TCRdb's copy holds only in-frame clones and misses some; the assay was immunoSEQ multiplex PCR. This sample yields 70,000 or so clones, of which 65% to 85% are seen a single time; 1.1% belongs to the top ten. The sample in question was CD4+ or CD8+ T cells sorted from blood, obtained in a trial of the OX40 agonist ivuxolimab. The source is an adult with an advanced solid tumor such as melanoma, head and neck, liver or kidney cancer.

The CDR3, as DNA: TGTGCCAGCAGCGCGGACCAGGGGGATACGCAGTATTTT. Residues: CASSADQGDTQYF. The chain combines TRBV2 with TRBJ2-3, with D possibly being TRBD1 (6 bases). The length of the CDR3 is 13 residues. With 6 bases removed from V and 6 bases from J, the gap between germline ends came to 13 bases. Per germline, CDR1 SNHLY and CDR2 FYNNEI.